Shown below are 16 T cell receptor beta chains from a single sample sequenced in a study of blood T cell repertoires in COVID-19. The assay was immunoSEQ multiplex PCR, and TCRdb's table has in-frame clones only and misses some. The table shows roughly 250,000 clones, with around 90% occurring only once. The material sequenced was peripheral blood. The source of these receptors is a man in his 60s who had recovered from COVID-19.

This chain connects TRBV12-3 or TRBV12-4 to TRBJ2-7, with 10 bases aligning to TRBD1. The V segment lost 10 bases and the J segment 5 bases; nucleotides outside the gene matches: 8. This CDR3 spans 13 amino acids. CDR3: CAKLRDRGHEQYV. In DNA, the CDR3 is TGTGCCAAACTCCGGGACAGGGGCCACGAGCAGTACGTC.

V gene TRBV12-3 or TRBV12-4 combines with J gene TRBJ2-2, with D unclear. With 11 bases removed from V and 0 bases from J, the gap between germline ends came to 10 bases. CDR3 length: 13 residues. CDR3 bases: TGTGCCGAGGCGGTAACGAACACCGGGGAGCTGTTTTTT. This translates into CAEAVTNTGELFF.

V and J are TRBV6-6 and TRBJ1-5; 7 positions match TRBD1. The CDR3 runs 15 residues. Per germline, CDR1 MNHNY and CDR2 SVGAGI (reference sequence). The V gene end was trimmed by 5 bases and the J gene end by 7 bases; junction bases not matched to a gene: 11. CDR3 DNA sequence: TGTGCCAGCAGTATAAACCGGGACAGTGTGCAGCCCCAGCATTTT. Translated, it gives CASSINRDSVQPQHF.

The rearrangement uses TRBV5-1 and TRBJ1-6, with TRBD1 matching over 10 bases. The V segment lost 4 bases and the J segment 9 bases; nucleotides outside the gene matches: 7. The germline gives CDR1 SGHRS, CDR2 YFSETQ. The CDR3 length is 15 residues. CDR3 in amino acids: CASSPPGQGISPLHF. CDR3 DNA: TGCGCCAGCAGCCCGCCGGGACAGGGGATTTCACCCCTCCACTTT.

The CDR3 sequence: CASSTRGGGEKLFF. In DNA, the CDR3 is TGTGCCAGCAGCACCCGCGGGGGCGGGGAAAAACTGTTTTTT. V usage is TRBV7-9 and J usage is TRBJ1-4, with D maybe TRBD1 (6 bases). The germline V gene has CDR1 SEHNR and CDR2 FQNEAQ (reference sequence). This CDR3 comprises 14 residues. V lost 5 bases and J 8 bases, leaving 15 bases between the germline ends.

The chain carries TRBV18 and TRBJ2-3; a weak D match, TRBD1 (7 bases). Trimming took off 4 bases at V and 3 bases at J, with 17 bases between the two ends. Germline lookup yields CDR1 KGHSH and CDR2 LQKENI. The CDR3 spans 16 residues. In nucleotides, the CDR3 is TGTGCCAGCTCACAATTCCAGGGGGGAGAAACAGATACGCAGTATTTT. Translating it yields CASSQFQGGETDTQYF.

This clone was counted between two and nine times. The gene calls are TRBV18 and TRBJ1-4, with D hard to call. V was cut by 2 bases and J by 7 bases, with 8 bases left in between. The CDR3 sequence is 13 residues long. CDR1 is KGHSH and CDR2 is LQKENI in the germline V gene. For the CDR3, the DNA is TGTGCCAGCTCACCAGGGCAACCTGAAAAACTGTTTTTT. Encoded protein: CASSPGQPEKLFF. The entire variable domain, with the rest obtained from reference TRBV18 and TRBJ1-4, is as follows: NAGVMQNPRHLVRRRGQEARLRCSPMKGHSHVYWYRQLPEEGLKFMVYLQKENIIDESGMPKERFSAEFPKEGPSILRIQQVVRGDSAAYFCASSPGQPEKLFFGSGTQLSVL.

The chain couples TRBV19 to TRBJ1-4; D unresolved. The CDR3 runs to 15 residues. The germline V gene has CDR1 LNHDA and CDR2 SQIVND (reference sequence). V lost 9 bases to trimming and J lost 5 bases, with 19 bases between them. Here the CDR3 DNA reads TGTGCCAGCCCCGGGAAAGGGAGTATCAATGAAAAACTGTTTTTT. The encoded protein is CASPGKGSINEKLFF.

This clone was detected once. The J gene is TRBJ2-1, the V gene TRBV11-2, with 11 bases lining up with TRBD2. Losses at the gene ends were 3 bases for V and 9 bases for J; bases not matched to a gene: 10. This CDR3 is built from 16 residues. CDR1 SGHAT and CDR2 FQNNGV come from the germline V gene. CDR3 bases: TGTGCCAGCAGCTTTGGTAGCGGGGGGGTAGGTGCTGAGCAGTTCTTC. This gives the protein CASSFGSGGVGAEQFF.

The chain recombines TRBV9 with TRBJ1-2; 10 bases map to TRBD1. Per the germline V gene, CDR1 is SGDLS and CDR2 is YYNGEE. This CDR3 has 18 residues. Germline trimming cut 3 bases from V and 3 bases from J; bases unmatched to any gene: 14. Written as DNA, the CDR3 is TGTGCCAGCAGCGAACGGACAGGGGGAGTTTTTAGGGACTATGGCTACACCTTC. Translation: CASSERTGGVFRDYGYTF.

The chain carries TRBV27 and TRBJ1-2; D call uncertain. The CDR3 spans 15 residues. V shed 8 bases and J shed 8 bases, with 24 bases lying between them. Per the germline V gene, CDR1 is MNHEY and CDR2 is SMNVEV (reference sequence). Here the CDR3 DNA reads TGTGCCAGCTTTCGGTCGGGATCAGGCGACAACGGCTACACCTTC. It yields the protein CASFRSGSGDNGYTF.

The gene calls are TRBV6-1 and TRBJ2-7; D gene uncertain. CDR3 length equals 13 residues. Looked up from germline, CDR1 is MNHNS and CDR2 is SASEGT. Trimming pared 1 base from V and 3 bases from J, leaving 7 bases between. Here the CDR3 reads CASSEVGDYEQYV. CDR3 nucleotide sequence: TGTGCCAGCAGTGAAGTAGGAGACTACGAGCAGTACGTC.

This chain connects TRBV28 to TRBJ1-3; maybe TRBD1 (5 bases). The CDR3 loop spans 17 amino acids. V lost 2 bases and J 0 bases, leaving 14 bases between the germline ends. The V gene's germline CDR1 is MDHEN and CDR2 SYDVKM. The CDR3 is CASSLAGLGSSGNTIYF. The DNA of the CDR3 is TGTGCCAGCAGTTTAGCGGGACTGGGATCCTCTGGAAACACCATATATTTT.

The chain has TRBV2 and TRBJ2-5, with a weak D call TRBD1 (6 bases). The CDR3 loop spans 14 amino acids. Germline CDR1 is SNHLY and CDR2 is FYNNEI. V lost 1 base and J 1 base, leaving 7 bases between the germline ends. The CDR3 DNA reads TGTGCCAGCAGTGAAGGGACAGCCCAAGAGACCCAGTACTTC. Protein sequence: CASSEGTAQETQYF.

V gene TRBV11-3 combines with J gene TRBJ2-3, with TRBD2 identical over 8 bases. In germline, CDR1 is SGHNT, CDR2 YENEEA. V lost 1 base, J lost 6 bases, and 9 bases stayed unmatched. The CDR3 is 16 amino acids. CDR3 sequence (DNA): TGTGCCAGCAGCTTAGGGCTCCCGGGGGGGCTTGATACGCAGTATTTT. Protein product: CASSLGLPGGLDTQYF.

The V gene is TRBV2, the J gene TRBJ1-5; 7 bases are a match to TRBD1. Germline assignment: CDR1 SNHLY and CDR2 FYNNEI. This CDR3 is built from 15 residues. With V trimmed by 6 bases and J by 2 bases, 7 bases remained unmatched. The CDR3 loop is CASSSTGVGNQPQHF. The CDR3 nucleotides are TGTGCCAGCAGCTCCACAGGGGTAGGCAATCAGCCCCAGCATTTT.